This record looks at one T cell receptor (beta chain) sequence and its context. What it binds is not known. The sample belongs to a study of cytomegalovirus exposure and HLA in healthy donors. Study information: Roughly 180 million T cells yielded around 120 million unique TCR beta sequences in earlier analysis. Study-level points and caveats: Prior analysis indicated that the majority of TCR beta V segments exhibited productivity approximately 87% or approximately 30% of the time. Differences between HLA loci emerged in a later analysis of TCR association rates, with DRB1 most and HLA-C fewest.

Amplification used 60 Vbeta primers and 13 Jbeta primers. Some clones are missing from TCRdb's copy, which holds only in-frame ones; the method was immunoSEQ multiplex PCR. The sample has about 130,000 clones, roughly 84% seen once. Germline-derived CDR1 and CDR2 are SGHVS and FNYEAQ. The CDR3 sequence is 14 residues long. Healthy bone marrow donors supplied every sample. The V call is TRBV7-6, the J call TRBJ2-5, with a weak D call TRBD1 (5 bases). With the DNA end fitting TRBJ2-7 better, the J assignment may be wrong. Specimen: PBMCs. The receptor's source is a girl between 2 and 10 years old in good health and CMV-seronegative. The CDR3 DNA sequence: TGTGCCAGCAGCTCCACAGGATCCACCTACGAGCAGTACTTC. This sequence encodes CASSSTGSTYEQYF.